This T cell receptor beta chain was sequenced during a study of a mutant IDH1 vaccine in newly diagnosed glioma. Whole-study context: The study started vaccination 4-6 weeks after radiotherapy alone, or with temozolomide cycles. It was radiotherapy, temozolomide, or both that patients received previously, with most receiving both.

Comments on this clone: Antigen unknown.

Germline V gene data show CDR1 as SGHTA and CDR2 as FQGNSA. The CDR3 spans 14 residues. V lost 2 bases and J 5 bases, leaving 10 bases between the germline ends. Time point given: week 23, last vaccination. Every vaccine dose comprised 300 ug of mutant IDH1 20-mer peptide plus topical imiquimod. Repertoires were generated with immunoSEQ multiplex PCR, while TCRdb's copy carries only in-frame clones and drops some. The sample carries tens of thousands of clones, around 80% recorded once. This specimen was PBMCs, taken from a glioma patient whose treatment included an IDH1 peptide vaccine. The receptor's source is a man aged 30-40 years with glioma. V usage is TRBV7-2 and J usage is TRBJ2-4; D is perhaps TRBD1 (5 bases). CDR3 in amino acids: CASSLLRTQNIQYF. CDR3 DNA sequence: TGTGCCAGCAGCTTACTGAGGACACAAAACATTCAGTACTTC.